This T cell receptor beta chain was retrieved from a study of CD8 T cells in Susac syndrome. This CDR3 comprises 15 residues. CDR1 and CDR2 (germline): GTSNPN, SVGIG (reference sequence). Trimming shortened V by 2 bases and J by 5 bases, and 13 bases separated the two germline ends. Reverse transcription of 0.5 to 1 ug RNA was carried out with random hexamers. TCRdb re-called the immunoSEQ multiplex PCR reads with MiXCR, one entry per CDR3 protein. The table lists roughly 150,000 distinct CDR3 sequences, roughly 95% of them singletons. The clonotype originates from a human donor with multiple sclerosis. This rearrangement joins TRBV30 to TRBJ1-6; no reliable D call. Sequenced sample: CD8+ T cells from PBMCs. The CDR3 DNA follows: TGTGCCTGGAGTAACCCCCAGGCCAATAATTCACCCCTCCACTTT. Translating gives CAWSNPQANNSPLHF.